This T cell receptor beta chain derives from a study of shared clonotypes between healthy human individuals. Study at large: A donor's plate count was three for CD4 naive and three for CD4 memory; CD8 naive had two and CD8 memory one.

For sorted subsets, 150 to 200 ng DNA per replicate equaled some 27,000 T cell genomes. Clones were read by immunoSEQ multiplex PCR, and TCRdb kept only the in-frame ones, dropping some. This table has 110,000 or so clones, around 68% appearing once. The CDR3 totals 15 residues. The germline CDR1 and CDR2 sequences are MNHNS and SASEGT. After removal of 9 bases from V and 6 bases from J, the junction contained 14 bases not matched to a gene. Sequenced sample: memory CD8+ T cells sorted from blood. The subset was: CD45RO+ cells pooled with CCR7-negative TemRA cells. The V and J genes are TRBV6-1 and TRBJ1-3, with 7 bases that match TRBD1. This TCR was sampled from a woman aged 25 to 39 in good health. Here the CDR3 reads CASREGTVLSNTIYF. The CDR3 DNA reads as TGTGCCAGTCGAGAGGGGACAGTCCTATCAAACACCATATATTTT.